A selection of T cell receptor beta chains follows, all from one sample in a study of blood T cells in healthy people across ages. TCRdb itself ran the 5' RACE reads through MiXCR, one entry per CDR3 protein. The sample has 700,000 or so distinct CDR3 sequences; 40% to 50% are singletons. Sequenced sample: blood. The origin of the receptors is a man at least 80 years old in good health. CDR3s include the opening cysteine and the closing phenylalanine or tryptophan. D genes are given only for firm matches. Size tells how often a clone was seen (once, few, many) or the class of an expanded clone, and some rows leave it out.

>NA|TRBV5-8|TRBJ2-7|NA|15
CASSLGPGPTYEQYF
TGTGCCAGCAGCTTGGGGCCGGGGCCTACCTACGAGCAGTACTTC
>NA|TRBV20-1|TRBJ2-1|TRBD2|13
CSARWTSGIEQFF
TGCAGTGCCCGTTGGACTAGCGGGATTGAGCAGTTCTTC
>NA|TRBV29-1|TRBJ2-7|TRBD1|11
CSPGTGDEQYF
TGCAGCCCGGGTACAGGGGACGAGCAGTACTTC
>NA|TRBV4-1|TRBJ2-7|TRBD1|15
CASSPGGLDYNEQYF
TGCGCCAGCAGCCCAGGGGGCTTAGACTACAATGAGCAGTACTTC
>many|TRBV7-8|TRBJ1-2|NA|13
CASSSTDIYGYTF
TGTGCCAGCAGCTCGACAGATATCTATGGCTACACCTTC
>many|TRBV10-3|TRBJ2-7|TRBD1|16
CAISDPGTGVSYEQYF
TGTGCCATCAGTGACCCAGGGACAGGAGTTTCCTACGAGCAGTACTTC
>few|TRBV24-1|TRBJ2-5|NA|15
CATSSLVGARETQYF
TGTGCCACCAGCTCTCTGGTCGGCGCGAGGGAGACCCAGTACTTC
>few|TRBV30|TRBJ2-3|NA|13
CAWRGRVTDTQYF
TGTGCCTGGAGAGGGCGGGTCACAGATACGCAGTATTTT
>once|TRBV27|TRBJ1-1|NA|15
CASSRNRVLNTEAFF
TGTGCCAGCAGTCGCAACAGGGTTTTGAACACTGAAGCTTTCTTT
>many|TRBV29-1|TRBJ2-5|NA|11
CSVGTKETQYF
TGCAGCGTTGGGACCAAAGAGACCCAGTACTTC
>NA|TRBV28|TRBJ2-1|NA|14
CASSLAGPPYEQFF
TGTGCCAGCAGTTTAGCGGGACCACCCTACGAGCAGTTCTTC
>few|TRBV7-2|TRBJ2-1|NA|16
CASSLAAASAISMQFF
TGTGCCAGCAGCTTAGCAGCGGCAAGCGCCATCTCGATGCAGTTCTTC
>NA|TRBV12-5|TRBJ2-1|NA|13
CASGWAAPNEQFF
TGTGCTAGTGGTTGGGCCGCCCCCAATGAGCAGTTCTTC
>NA|TRBV27|TRBJ2-2|TRBD1|15
CASASGQVNTGELFF
TGTGCCAGCGCCTCGGGACAGGTGAACACCGGGGAGCTGTTTTTT
>few|TRBV29-1|TRBJ2-1|TRBD2|12
CSALAGVNEQFF
TGCAGCGCACTAGCGGGAGTTAATGAGCAGTTCTTC
>few|TRBV13|TRBJ2-1|TRBD2|18
CASSPKPPGERGYNEQFF
TGTGCCAGCAGCCCTAAACCCCCAGGCGAGCGGGGGTACAATGAGCAGTTCTTC
>few|TRBV20-1|TRBJ1-2|NA|14
CSASGQTVNYGYTF
TGCAGTGCTAGTGGACAGACAGTTAACTATGGCTACACCTTC
>NA|TRBV24-1|TRBJ1-5|TRBD1|15
CATSDSGTGEQPQHF
TGTGCCACCAGTGATTCCGGGACAGGGGAACAGCCCCAGCATTTT
>NA|TRBV5-6|TRBJ1-3|NA|16
CASSSDGDLSGNTIYF
TGTGCCAGCAGCTCGGACGGCGACCTCTCTGGAAACACCATATATTTT
>NA|TRBV4-1|TRBJ2-1|TRBD1|17
CASRPGTGDRTYNEQFF
TGCGCCAGCAGACCCGGGACAGGGGACCGAACGTACAATGAGCAGTTCTTC
>NA|TRBV5-1|TRBJ2-1|NA|13
CAGSERGDNEQFF
TGCGCCGGCAGCGAACGGGGAGACAATGAGCAGTTCTTC
>NA|TRBV7-2|TRBJ1-1|NA|14
CASSSLFGNTEAFF
TGTGCCAGCAGCTCCCTTTTTGGGAACACTGAAGCTTTCTTT
>NA|TRBV6-2/TRBV6-3|TRBJ1-5|TRBD1|14
CASSYPTGFQPQHF
TGTGCCAGCAGTTACCCGACAGGGTTTCAGCCCCAGCATTTT
>few|TRBV6-2/TRBV6-3|TRBJ2-1|TRBD2|15
CASSYGLAGSNEQFF
TGTGCCAGCAGTTACGGGCTAGCGGGAAGCAATGAGCAGTTCTTC
>few|TRBV5-1|TRBJ2-7|TRBD2|14
CASQMGSSGLEQYF
TGCGCCAGCCAAATGGGCTCTAGCGGTCTCGAGCAGTACTTC
>NA|TRBV20-1|TRBJ2-1|NA|17
CSARDPEADLSYNEQFF
TGCAGTGCTAGAGATCCGGAAGCGGACCTCTCCTACAATGAGCAGTTCTTC
>few|TRBV29-1|TRBJ1-2|TRBD1|14
CSVAKQGAIYGYTF
TGCAGCGTAGCTAAACAGGGGGCGATCTATGGCTACACCTTC
>NA|TRBV11-2|TRBJ2-1|NA|15
CASSLRYGGGYEQFF
TGTGCCAGCAGCCTGCGTTACGGGGGAGGCTACGAGCAGTTCTTC
>NA|TRBV30|TRBJ1-2|NA|13
CAWKSGSIYGYTF
TGTGCCTGGAAGTCTGGCAGTATCTATGGCTACACCTTC
>NA|TRBV7-9|TRBJ1-1|TRBD1|15
CASSFLQGGNTEAFF
TGTGCCAGCAGCTTTTTACAGGGGGGGAACACTGAAGCTTTCTTT
>NA|TRBV7-8|TRBJ2-1|NA|14
CASSRQISYNEQFF
TGTGCCAGCAGCCGACAGATCTCCTACAATGAGCAGTTCTTC
>NA|TRBV2|TRBJ2-1|NA|14
CASSVWGVVDEQFF
TGTGCCAGCAGTGTCTGGGGAGTAGTGGATGAGCAGTTCTTC
>NA|TRBV11-2|TRBJ2-5|NA|13
CASGPQTHQDQYF
TGTGCCAGCGGGCCCCAGACCCATCAGGACCAGTACTTC
>few|TRBV21-1|TRBJ2-5|NA|17
CASSKGMRGPYQETQYF
TGTGCCAGCAGCAAAGGGATGAGGGGACCGTACCAAGAGACCCAGTACTTC
>NA|TRBV5-5|TRBJ1-1|NA|14
CASSLDIRNTEAFF
TGTGCCAGCAGCTTGGACATAAGGAACACTGAAGCTTTCTTT
>many|TRBV5-1|TRBJ2-3|NA|14
CASSPSLSTDTQYF
TGCGCCAGCAGCCCATCACTTAGCACAGATACGCAGTATTTT
>many|TRBV20-1|TRBJ2-3|NA|15
CSAEDVRTFTDTQYF
TGCAGTGCGGAAGACGTCAGGACTTTCACAGATACGCAGTATTTT
>few|TRBV7-3|TRBJ2-1|NA|15
CASSSGSLLHNEQFF
TGTGCCAGCAGCTCCGGGTCCCTCCTACACAATGAGCAGTTCTTC
>NA|TRBV27|TRBJ2-4|NA|14
CASSPDLAKNIQYF
TGTGCCAGCAGCCCCGATTTAGCCAAAAACATTCAGTACTTC
>NA|TRBV5-5|TRBJ2-7|TRBD1|14
CASSFTGADYEQYF
TGTGCCAGCAGCTTCACAGGGGCGGACTACGAGCAGTACTTC
>NA|TRBV9|TRBJ2-1|NA|15
CASSVEPQDYNEQFF
TGTGCCAGCAGCGTAGAGCCCCAGGACTACAATGAGCAGTTCTTC
>NA|TRBV20-1|TRBJ2-7|TRBD1|12
CSAWTGSYEQYF
TGCAGTGCCTGGACAGGGTCCTACGAGCAGTACTTC
>NA|TRBV5-1|TRBJ2-7|NA|15
CARSFAKGRTSEQYF
TGCGCCCGCAGCTTCGCCAAAGGGCGGACTTCCGAGCAGTACTTC